This TCR beta chain was obtained from a study of T cell responses to AZD1222 COVID-19 vaccine. Measured with immunoSEQ multiplex PCR; TCRdb has only the in-frame clones, and not every one. The sample lists 100,000 to 150,000 clones, roughly 87% occurring once. Germline assignment: CDR1 MNHEY and CDR2 SVGAGI. The CDR3 has 13 residues. V dropped 6 bases and J dropped 4 bases, with 12 bases sitting between them. The TCR was taken from an adult in good health. V and J are TRBV6-5 and TRBJ1-2, with D perhaps TRBD1 (6 bases). This material consisted of peripheral blood, taken on day 0 of AZD1222 vaccination. CDR3 sequence reads: CASRSGQIYGYTF. The CDR3 DNA reads as TGTGCCAGCAGGTCCGGACAGATCTATGGCTACACCTTC.